Each of the 3 T cell receptor beta chains below was sequenced from the same sample in a study of T cell responses to AZD1222 COVID-19 vaccine. The data were produced by immunoSEQ multiplex PCR, yet TCRdb's version contains in-frame clones alone and is incomplete. This table has over 75,000 clones, about nine tenths appearing once. Here the sequenced sample was peripheral blood, taken on day 0 of AZD1222 vaccination. The receptors originated from an adult in good health.

The genes are TRBV27 and TRBJ1-5, with TRBD1 matching 7 bases. CDR3 length: 15 amino acids. Germline CDR1 and CDR2: MNHEY and SMNVEV (reference sequence). V lost 3 bases and J lost 4; bases outside the gene matches: 6. CDR3 sequence reads: CASSFAGGTNQPQHF. In DNA, the CDR3 is TGTGCCAGCAGTTTCGCAGGGGGAACGAATCAGCCCCAGCATTTT.

This rearrangement joins TRBV10-2 to TRBJ2-5; D uncertain. The germline V gene encodes CDR1 WSHSY and CDR2 SAAADI. The CDR3 is 13 residues long. V shed 5 bases and J shed 2 bases, with 9 bases lying between them. CDR3: CASSRWIQETQYF. The CDR3 DNA reads as TGCGCCAGCAGTCGTTGGATACAAGAGACCCAGTACTTC.

The chain links TRBV18 to TRBJ2-5; perhaps TRBD1 as D (6 bases). V was pared by 0 bases and J by 5 bases, with 13 bases between. CDR3 length: 15 residues. Germline assignment: CDR1 KGHSH and CDR2 LQKENI. CDR3: CASSPPRQGSETQYF. In DNA form, the CDR3 reads TGTGCCAGCTCACCACCACGGCAGGGGTCGGAGACCCAGTACTTC.